These 14 T cell receptor beta chains share one sample of origin, sequenced in a study of a mutant IDH1 vaccine in newly diagnosed glioma (dated by TCRdb to about 2021). Libraries were constructed by the immunoSEQ multiplex PCR assay. Entries here come from immuneACCESS through TCRdb and include only in-frame sequences with V and J called. Some clones fail to appear in such tables; in the studies checked, an unresolved V gene covers under half of the shortfall, and the cause of the remainder is unknown. For this sample the table gives about 38,000 clones, of which 81% were detected only once. The ten largest make up 5.1% of the sample. Which antigens these TCRs recognize remains unknown. What the time point label conveys for this sample: week 23, last vaccination. A 20-mer mutant IDH1 peptide at 300 micrograms in Montanide made up each vaccine dose, which was injected subcutaneously together with topical imiquimod.

Sequenced here: PBMCs, sampled from a glioma patient whose treatment included an IDH1 peptide vaccine. The receptors come from a man aged 40-50 years with glioma.

The CDR3 loop is CSASGLGTAYF. In DNA, the CDR3 is TGCAGTGCTAGTGGTTTGGGGACAGCCTACTTC. The chain carries TRBV20-1 and TRBJ2-5; TRBD1 aligns across 7 bases. CDR1 DFQATT and CDR2 SNEGSKA come from the germline V gene (reference sequence). The CDR3 runs to 11 residues. The V gene end was trimmed by 3 bases and the J gene end by 14 bases; junction bases not matched to a gene: 9.

This chain uses TRBV6-1 with TRBJ1-5; D is undetermined. The germline gives CDR1 MNHNS, CDR2 SASEGT. The length of the CDR3 is 15 residues. V lost 8 bases and J 2 bases, leaving 16 bases between the germline ends. CDR3 sequence (DNA): TGTGCCAGCCGGGCCAACCCGAGGGGCAATCAGCCCCAGCATTTT. Translation: CASRANPRGNQPQHF.

The chain has TRBV6-5 and TRBJ2-7, with D possibly being TRBD1 (5 bases). V was cut by 7 bases and J by 7 bases, with 14 bases left in between. The germline V gene encodes CDR1 MNHEY and CDR2 SVGAGI. The CDR3 is made up of 12 amino acids. The CDR3 is CASTRTGLEQYF. Written as DNA, the CDR3 is TGTGCCAGCACCAGAACAGGCCTGGAGCAGTACTTC.

Remarks on this clone: This CDR3 fails to terminate in the conserved phenylalanine or tryptophan, so it likely reflects a read error. It is unclear where the CDR3 begins or ends on the DNA, so no DNA is shown, and the CDR3 is as TCRdb lists it. The chain combines TRBV27 with TRBJ2-7; whether TRBD2, the table's D call, matches the DNA was not checked. The CDR3 adds up to 15 amino acids, both ends counted. The germline V gene has CDR1 MNHEY and CDR2 SMNVEV (reference sequence). CDR3 protein: CANPPHREYPLRAVL.

V and J are TRBV28 and TRBJ1-4; a possible D gene is TRBD1 (5 bases). The V end lost 6 bases, the J end lost 7 bases, and 21 bases lay between the germline ends. This CDR3 is 16 amino acids long. CDR1 and CDR2 from the germline V gene are MDHEN and SYDVKM. The chain's CDR3 is CASSPAGRELGEKLFF. In DNA form, the CDR3 reads TGTGCCAGCAGCCCAGCAGGGAGGGAATTGGGTGAAAAACTGTTTTTT.

CDR3 in DNA: TGCGCCAGCAGCCAAGACCCGGGAGGCTACACCTTC. Protein product: CASSQDPGGYTF. The chain links TRBV4-3 to TRBJ1-2; D gene uncertain. The CDR3 spans 12 residues. V gave up 0 bases and J gave up 8 bases, with 7 bases separating them. CDR1 is LGHNA and CDR2 is YSLEER in the germline V gene.

This clone occurred once. The CDR3 reads CASSDQGSASPLHF. DNA for the CDR3: TGTGCCAGCAGTGACCAGGGGTCCGCTTCACCCCTCCACTTT. The genes are TRBV6-5 and TRBJ1-6, with a tentative D call TRBD1 (6 bases). Germline CDR1 and CDR2: MNHEY and SVGAGI. There are 14 residues in the CDR3. V lost 5 bases and J 9 bases, leaving 14 bases between the germline ends.

This CDR3 reads CASSVGHTDTQYF. The CDR3 region has the DNA TGTGCCAGCAGCGTCGGACACACAGATACGCAGTATTTT. The chain recombines TRBV9 with TRBJ2-3, with D tentatively TRBD1 (5 bases). Trimming pared 2 bases from V and 2 bases from J, leaving 6 bases between. CDR3 length: 13 amino acids. Germline V gives CDR1 SGDLS, CDR2 YYNGEE. The variable domain in full, completed from reference TRBV9 and TRBJ2-3, reads DSGVTQTPKHLITATGQRVTLRCSPRSGDLSVYWYQQSLDQGLQFLIQYYNGEERAKGNILERFSAQQFPDLHSELNLSSLELGDSALYFCASSVGHTDTQYFGPGTRLTVL.

The chain links TRBV6-5 to TRBJ2-7, with a tentative D call TRBD1 (5 bases). V lost 1 base to trimming and J lost 6 bases, with 10 bases between them. Germline-derived CDR1 and CDR2 are MNHEY and SVGAGI. This CDR3 comprises 13 residues. The CDR3 region is CASSYFQGGEQYF. The CDR3, as DNA: TGTGCCAGCAGTTACTTCCAGGGTGGCGAGCAGTACTTC.

The V call is TRBV5-1, the J call TRBJ2-6, with TRBD2 matching 10 bases. This CDR3 region has 16 residues. V gave up 2 bases and J gave up 2 bases; unmatched junction bases: 1. Germline CDR1 SGHRS, CDR2 YFSETQ. CDR3 DNA sequence: TGCGCCAGCAGCTTCCTAGCGGGAGCTGGGGCCAACGTCCTGACTTTC. Translating it yields CASSFLAGAGANVLTF.

The rearrangement joins TRBV5-4 to TRBJ1-4, with 10 positions matching TRBD1. V gave up 4 bases and J gave up 4 bases; unmatched junction bases: 7. Germline V lookup: CDR1 SGHNT, CDR2 YYREEE (reference sequence). The CDR3 is made up of 16 amino acids. CDR3 bases: TGTGCCAGCAGCGTGACAGGGGGCGTTGATAATGAAAAACTGTTTTTT. It is translated as CASSVTGGVDNEKLFF.

The count of this clone is one. One junction end disagrees with the germline gene, perhaps due to a read error. The V gene is TRBV7-7, the J gene TRBJ2-5, with 7 bases matching TRBD1. The CDR3 has 14 residues. From germline, CDR1 is SSHAT and CDR2 FNYEAQ (reference sequence). The CDR3: CASSSAGQEETQYF. As DNA, the CDR3 is TGTGCTAGCAGCTCGGCAGGACAGGAAGAGACCCAGTACTTC.

This chain uses TRBV6-6 with TRBJ2-3; TRBD1 matches 8 bases. V was clipped by 2 bases and J by 5 bases; unmatched bases: 3. The CDR3 consists of 14 residues. From germline, CDR1 is MNHNY and CDR2 SVGAGI (reference sequence). The CDR3 bases are TGTGCCAGCAGTTACCTACAGGGGGTAGATACGCAGTATTTT. Residues: CASSYLQGVDTQYF.

V is TRBV5-4 and J is TRBJ2-7; weak D call: TRBD2 (6 bases). Looked up from germline, CDR1 is SGHNT and CDR2 is YYREEE (reference sequence). The CDR3 sequence is 13 residues long. V dropped 0 bases and J dropped 3 bases, with 7 bases sitting between them. The CDR3: CASSLGGVYEQYF. CDR3 sequence (DNA): TGTGCCAGCAGCTTGGGCGGGGTCTACGAGCAGTACTTC.